Detailed here is one T cell receptor (beta chain). This entry belongs to a study of blood T cell repertoires in COVID-19. Study as a whole: Both acute and convalescent COVID-19 samples were obtained from the United States, Italy and Spain. The analysed material was cDNA or gDNA that came from T cells, B-cell-depleted T cells, or PBMCs.

Per the authors' pipeline: Estimation of nucleated cell counts relied on the amplification of reference gene primers. Clones were read by immunoSEQ multiplex PCR, and TCRdb kept only the in-frame ones, dropping some. The V and J calls and clone size were taken over from that table, and D and trimming were inferred from the DNA. The sample includes about 130,000 clones, around 83% of them seen just once. This CDR3 region has 16 residues. The germline V gene has CDR1 MGHRA and CDR2 YSYEKL. V shed 0 bases and J shed 3 bases, with 12 bases lying between them. V gene TRBV4-1 combines with J gene TRBJ2-1, with a weak D call TRBD2 (5 bases). The TCR originated in a woman aged 80 or over with acute or convalescent COVID-19. Sequences were obtained from peripheral blood. CDR3 amino acids: CASSQESRRGYNEQFF. CDR3 nucleotides: TGCGCCAGCAGCCAAGAGAGCCGTCGGGGCTACAATGAGCAGTTCTTC.